This T cell receptor (beta chain) is drawn from a study of cytomegalovirus exposure and HLA in healthy donors. Amplification used 60 Vbeta primers and 13 Jbeta primers. Data came from immunoSEQ multiplex PCR; TCRdb stores just in-frame clones and leaves some out. The data contain some 170,000 clones, roughly 85% of them singletons. Trimming shortened V by 3 bases and J by 3 bases, and 11 bases separated the two germline ends. The CDR3 runs 14 residues. Per germline, CDR1 SGHRS and CDR2 YFSETQ. The chain uses TRBV5-1 and TRBJ2-3, with D tentatively TRBD2 (6 bases). The sequenced material came from PBMCs. The source is a man aged 35 to 55 in good health and CMV-seropositive. In nucleotides, the CDR3 is TGCGCCAGCAGCTCGGGAGACACGACAGATACGCAGTATTTT. Encoded protein: CASSSGDTTDTQYF.